This T cell receptor beta chain is drawn from a study of blood T cell repertoires in COVID-19. Study information: The United States, Italy and Spain supplied acute and convalescent COVID-19 samples. Nucleic acid was either cDNA or gDNA, and it came from T cells, B-cell-depleted T cells, or PBMCs.

The data were produced by immunoSEQ multiplex PCR, yet TCRdb's version contains in-frame clones alone and is incomplete. The table records about 340,000 clones, 92% of them present only once. Grouping used clinical history reported by participants in a survey and questionnaire. The CDR3 runs 12 residues. From germline, CDR1 is MDHEN and CDR2 SYDVKM. V lost 9 bases and J lost 5, with 11 bases in between. The receptor was derived from a woman in her 30s who had recovered from COVID-19. The sample taken for sequencing was PBMCs or T cells enriched from blood (not recorded which). V gene TRBV28 combines with J gene TRBJ2-1, with D perhaps matching TRBD2 (5 bases). The CDR3 loop is CASSVSNNEQFF. CDR3 bases: TGTGCCAGTAGCGTATCGAACAATGAGCAGTTCTTC.